These 21 T cell receptor beta chains originate from one sample sequenced in a study of blood T cells in healthy people across ages. For the second PCR, which ran for about 7 to 11 cycles, a sample-barcoded 5' primer and a J-beta primer mix were used. MiXCR, applied by TCRdb to the 5' RACE reads, yields one record per CDR3 protein. The sample carries about 1,800,000 distinct CDR3 sequences, roughly 30% recorded once. The sequenced material came from blood. These receptors came from a woman aged 25 to 39 in good health.

The chain combines TRBV19 with TRBJ1-2; D gene uncertain. Between the trimmed V and J ends, which lost 7 bases and 8 bases, there was a span of 11 bases. There are 11 residues in the CDR3. Germline V lookup: CDR1 LNHDA, CDR2 SQIVND (reference sequence). CDR3 nucleotides: TGTGCCAGTAAGGAGGAGGGAGGCTACACCTTC. Residues: CASKEEGGYTF.

This clonotype appeared many times. The chain joins TRBV5-1 to TRBJ2-7; possibly TRBD2 for D (6 bases). Germline loops: CDR1 SGHRS, CDR2 YFSETQ. V lost 4 bases to trimming and J lost 0 bases, with 17 bases between them. The CDR3 contains 16 residues. In nucleotides, the CDR3 is TGCGCCAGCAGCAAGATGGGACTTCCTAGCTCCTACGAGCAGTACTTC. Translating gives CASSKMGLPSSYEQYF.

The chain uses TRBV5-1 and TRBJ2-7; D uncertain. Trimming stripped 4 bases from V and 6 bases from J, with 17 bases between. The CDR3 spans 14 residues. Per the germline V gene, CDR1 is SGHRS and CDR2 is YFSETQ. The CDR3 sequence is CASSLDPASGEQYF. The CDR3 DNA reads TGCGCCAGCAGCCTGGACCCGGCATCCGGCGAGCAGTACTTC. Variable domain in full (rest from reference TRBV5-1 and TRBJ2-7): KAGVTQTPRYLIKTRGQQVTLSCSPISGHRSVSWYQQTPGQGLQFLFEYFSETQRNKGNFPGRFSGRQFSNSRSEMNVSTLELGDSALYLCASSLDPASGEQYFGPGTRLTVT.

In its sample, this clonotype was seen a few times. The chain is built from TRBV5-1 and TRBJ2-1, with D possibly being TRBD1 or TRBD2 (7 bases each). The ends were cut back, 8 bases at V and 2 bases at J, with 17 bases in the middle. CDR1 is SGHRS and CDR2 is YFSETQ in the germline V gene. The CDR3 spans 15 residues. The CDR3: CASQRQGGAYNEQFF. The CDR3, as DNA: TGCGCCAGTCAACGCCAGGGGGGGGCCTACAATGAGCAGTTCTTC. The whole variable domain, filled in from reference TRBV5-1 and TRBJ2-1, reads KAGVTQTPRYLIKTRGQQVTLSCSPISGHRSVSWYQQTPGQGLQFLFEYFSETQRNKGNFPGRFSGRQFSNSRSEMNVSTLELGDSALYLCASQRQGGAYNEQFFGPGTRLTVL.

A word on this clonotype: The junction departs from the called germline gene at one end, perhaps through a read error. The chain has TRBV20-1 and TRBJ1-1; D remains ambiguous. The CDR3 runs to 13 residues. Germline lookup yields CDR1 DFQATT and CDR2 SNEGSKA (reference sequence). The CDR3 here is CSARGRKNTEAFF. The CDR3 nucleotides read TGCAGTGCAAGAGGTAGGAAGAACACTGAAGCTTTCTTT.

This clonotype was picked up many times. CDR3 amino acids: CASTPGRLLDEQYF. The CDR3, as DNA: TGTGCCAGCACCCCTGGCCGGTTGTTGGACGAGCAGTACTTC. V is TRBV12-3 or TRBV12-4 and J is TRBJ2-7; no clear D. The ends were cut back, 7 bases at V and 5 bases at J, with 18 bases in the middle. The CDR3 is made up of 14 amino acids.

V gene TRBV2 combines with J gene TRBJ1-2; tentative D call: TRBD1 (5 bases). Germline assignment: CDR1 SNHLY and CDR2 FYNNEI. The CDR3 consists of 15 residues. With 0 bases removed from V and 5 bases from J, the gap between germline ends came to 13 bases. The CDR3, as DNA: TGTGCCAGCAGTGAAGCCGAGGGGTTAGAATATGGCTACACCTTC. Its protein is CASSEAEGLEYGYTF.

This clonotype was recorded at least ten times. The chain recombines TRBV4-1 with TRBJ2-1, with 12 positions matching TRBD2. Germline V gives CDR1 MGHRA, CDR2 YSYEKL. V lost 1 base, J lost 7 bases, and 8 bases stayed unmatched. The CDR3 is 17 amino acids. As DNA, the CDR3 is TGCGCCAGCAGCCAAGTGCACCGGACTAGCGGGGTTAATGAGCAGTTCTTC. This sequence encodes CASSQVHRTSGVNEQFF.

This chain joins TRBV7-2 and TRBJ1-2; D possibly corresponds to TRBD1 (5 bases). Germline CDR1 SGHTA, CDR2 FQGNSA. V dropped 5 bases and J dropped 4 bases, with 11 bases sitting between them. CDR3 length: 13 amino acids. The DNA of the CDR3 is TGTGCCAGCAGCAAGCGGGACGGCTATGGCTACACCTTC. Its protein product is CASSKRDGYGYTF.

V is TRBV21-1 and J is TRBJ1-2; TRBD1 reflects the table's D call only, with no check against the DNA. TRBV21-1 represents a pseudogene. The CDR3 length is 14 residues. CDR3 protein: CASSKWDRGYGYTF. The CDR3 DNA reads TGTGCCAGCAGCAAGTGGGACAGGGGCTATGGCTACACCTTC.

Notes on this clonotype: A read error may account for a junction end that differs from germline. This chain links TRBV5-1 with TRBJ2-2; D may be TRBD1 or TRBD2 (6 bases each). CDR3 length equals 16 residues. The germline CDR1 and CDR2 sequences are SGHRS and YFSETQ. Written as DNA, the CDR3 is TGCGCCAGCAGCCGATTGGGGGGCGCGAAGACCGGGGAGCTGTTTTTT. This encodes CASSRLGGAKTGELFF.

The genes are TRBV20-1 and TRBJ1-1, with D possibly being TRBD1 (5 bases). Per the germline V gene, CDR1 is DFQATT and CDR2 is SNEGSKA (reference sequence). The CDR3 has 14 amino acids. The V end lost 3 bases, the J end lost 6 bases, and 17 bases lay between the germline ends. This chain's CDR3 is CSASKRTRGAEAFF. CDR3 nucleotide sequence: TGCAGTGCTAGCAAACGGACACGAGGCGCTGAAGCTTTCTTT.

Ten or more counts support this clonotype. The chain uses TRBV11-2 and TRBJ2-5; TRBD2 agrees at 15 bases. Trimming at V came to 5 bases and at J to 2 bases, leaving 3 bases not matched to a gene. CDR1 SGHAT and CDR2 FQNNGV come from the germline V gene. The CDR3 is 16 residues long. The CDR3 region is CASSRGLAGGQETQYF. The CDR3 bases are TGTGCCAGCAGCCGCGGACTAGCGGGGGGGCAAGAGACCCAGTACTTC.

The chain carries TRBV20-1 and TRBJ1-4; 10 nucleotides line up with TRBD1. With V trimmed by 6 bases and J by 6 bases, 10 bases remained unmatched. The CDR3 has 15 residues. Germline V gives CDR1 DFQATT, CDR2 SNEGSKA (reference sequence). CDR3 sequence reads: CSAPTGTGVYEKLFF. In DNA form, the CDR3 reads TGCAGTGCCCCGACCGGGACAGGGGTATATGAAAAACTGTTTTTT.

This clonotype was observed at least ten times. V is TRBV5-1 and J is TRBJ2-3, with unresolved D. The V and J ends lost 5 bases and 1 base respectively, with 14 bases between them. Per the germline V gene, CDR1 is SGHRS and CDR2 is YFSETQ. This CDR3 region has 15 residues. The CDR3 sequence: CASSQPLSGTDTQYF. The CDR3 DNA reads as TGCGCCAGCAGTCAGCCGCTTTCTGGCACAGATACGCAGTATTTT.

The table lists this clonotype with many counts. V usage is TRBV6-6 and J usage is TRBJ2-1; TRBD1 aligns across 8 bases. The CDR3 extends over 15 amino acids. The germline V gene has CDR1 MNHNY and CDR2 SVGAGI (reference sequence). The junction had 2 bases not matched to a gene; V was cut back by 0 bases and J by 4 bases. The CDR3 nucleotides read TGTGCCAGCAGTTACTCGGGGACAGGTTACAATGAGCAGTTCTTC. Amino acid sequence: CASSYSGTGYNEQFF.

The V gene is TRBV25-1, the J gene TRBJ2-3; the match to TRBD1 covers 8 bases. V shed 11 bases and J 8 bases; nucleotides not matched to a gene: 18. Germline V CDR1 and CDR2: MGHDK, SYGVNS. The CDR3 length is 15 residues. In DNA, the CDR3 is TGTGCCGCGTCGAGGGAGTCGGGACAGGCGGCTACGCAGTATTTT. This sequence encodes CAASRESGQAATQYF.

The chain's CDR3 is CSAGGGDATEAFF. CDR3 in DNA: TGCAGTGCGGGAGGGGGTGACGCCACTGAAGCTTTCTTT. The genes are TRBV20-1 and TRBJ1-1; the D gene is possibly TRBD1 (6 bases). This CDR3 contains 13 residues. Trimming shortened V by 6 bases and J by 4 bases, and 15 bases separated the two germline ends. Germline CDR1 DFQATT, CDR2 SNEGSKA (reference sequence).

Ten or more counts support this clonotype. This chain uses TRBV20-1 with TRBJ2-1; 7 bases match TRBD2. Per the germline V gene, CDR1 is DFQATT and CDR2 is SNEGSKA (reference sequence). The CDR3 spans 13 residues. The trim removed 4 bases at V and 4 bases at J, leaving 4 bases unmatched. CDR3 residues: CSAMGSGYNEQFF. The CDR3 DNA sequence: TGCAGTGCTATGGGTAGCGGGTACAATGAGCAGTTCTTC.

J is TRBJ2-1 and V is TRBV27, with D hard to call. The CDR3 runs to 15 residues. Germline CDR1 is MNHEY and CDR2 is SMNVEV (reference sequence). V lost 3 bases, J lost 0 bases, and 9 bases lay in between. Here the CDR3 reads CASSFTRRSYNEQFF. In nucleotides, the CDR3 is TGTGCCAGCAGTTTCACCCGACGCTCCTACAATGAGCAGTTCTTC.

In regard to this clonotype: This may be a read error, as it is one base from a much larger clone. V usage is TRBV5-1 and J usage is TRBJ2-4; 7 nucleotides line up with TRBD2. There are 13 residues in the CDR3. CDR1 is SGHRS and CDR2 is YFSETQ in the germline V gene. V was clipped by 2 bases and J by 13 bases; unmatched bases: 9. The CDR3 DNA is TGCGCCAGCAGCTTTCTGACTAGCAATGAGCAGTACTTC. Amino acid sequence: CASSFLTSNEQYF.